This entry lists 22 T cell receptor beta chains sequenced from one sample in a study of T-cell reconstitution after alpha-beta-depleted transplantation in children. Unique molecular identifiers were incorporated when the TCRbeta library was constructed. One entry per CDR3 protein, called by TCRdb with MiXCR from the PCR reads. The sample contains about 200,000 distinct CDR3 sequences, 7.5% to 9.5% of which appear only once. The sequencing here drew on PBMCs, mostly from graft donor cells, taken 360 days after TCRalphabeta/CD19-depleted stem cell transplant. The receptors here all came from a male patient between 2 and 9 years old who had a stem cell transplant for acute myeloid leukemia, so the T cells may come from the graft donor.

Comments on this clonotype: Without the conserved terminal phenylalanine or tryptophan, this CDR3 likely stems from a read error. The genes are TRBV7-2 and TRBJ1-1; D unclear. Germline V gives CDR1 SGHTA, CDR2 FQGNSA. V gave up 2 bases and J gave up 1 base, with 11 bases separating them. The CDR3 runs 15 residues. CDR3 sequence (DNA): TGTGCCAGCAGCTTATATGGAGGCAAGAACACTGAAGCTTTCTGT. Protein: CASSLYGGKNTEAFC.

The table lists this clonotype with many counts. This chain links TRBV10-3 with TRBJ2-2; 8 bases match TRBD2. Germline trimming cut 4 bases from V and 3 bases from J; bases unmatched to any gene: 1. CDR3 length: 14 residues. Germline V gives CDR1 ENHRY, CDR2 SYGVKD. The CDR3 DNA reads as TGTGCCATCAGTGGTAGCGGGGACACCGGGGAGCTGTTTTTT. This translates into CAISGSGDTGELFF.

This chain joins TRBV7-2 and TRBJ2-3, with 10 bases identical to TRBD2. After removal of 0 bases from V and 5 bases from J, the junction contained 8 bases not matched to a gene. Germline assignment: CDR1 SGHTA and CDR2 FQGNSA. The CDR3 consists of 17 residues. CDR3 region: CASSLAGASGSGDTQYF. CDR3 in DNA: TGTGCCAGCAGCTTAGCAGGGGCTAGCGGGAGCGGAGATACGCAGTATTTT.

For the CDR3, the DNA is TGTGCCAGCAGGGCACAGGGGGCGCGAACTGAAGCTTTCTTT. This codes for CASRAQGARTEAFF. The V call is TRBV7-9, the J call TRBJ1-1; 9 bases match TRBD1. There are 14 residues in the CDR3. Germline CDR1 is SEHNR and CDR2 is FQNEAQ (reference sequence). The V and J ends lost 6 bases and 5 bases, in that order; junction bases with no gene match: 7.

This clonotype was detected many times. V and J are TRBV12-3 or TRBV12-4 and TRBJ2-5, with D hard to call. The CDR3 has 11 residues. V lost 1 base and J lost 5, with 2 bases in between. The CDR3 nucleotides read TGTGCCAGCAGTTTAGGGGAGACCCAGTACTTC. Translating gives CASSLGETQYF.

The CDR3 region has the DNA TGTGCCAGCAGCTTCTCACCAGGCGACGGGGAGCTGTTTTTT. Amino acids: CASSFSPGDGELFF. The chain recombines TRBV7-3 with TRBJ2-2; D gene ambiguous. V was trimmed by 3 bases and J by 7 bases, leaving 12 bases between them. The CDR3 loop spans 14 amino acids. The V gene's germline CDR1 is SGHTA and CDR2 FQGTGA.

The table lists this clonotype with a few counts. V and J are TRBV28 and TRBJ2-7, with D possibly matching TRBD1 (5 bases). CDR3 length equals 14 residues. Per the germline V gene, CDR1 is MDHEN and CDR2 is SYDVKM. Deletions cut 6 bases from V and 2 bases from J, with 14 bases between. The CDR3 loop reads CASSRPGAPYEQYF. The CDR3 region has the DNA TGTGCCAGCAGCCGACCTGGGGCCCCCTACGAGCAGTACTTC.

This clonotype was seen at least ten times. The chain is built from TRBV4-2 and TRBJ2-7; TRBD2 aligns across 10 bases. V lost 0 bases, J lost 5 bases, and 10 bases stayed unmatched. The CDR3 covers 17 residues. Germline CDR1 LGHNA, CDR2 YNFKEQ. The CDR3 nucleotides read TGTGCCAGCAGCCAAGAAGGAGATAGCGGGAGGTTCGACGAGCAGTACTTC. It yields the protein CASSQEGDSGRFDEQYF.

At least ten counts were recorded for this clonotype. CDR3 DNA sequence: TGTGCCAGCAGACCCGGCCAAGAGACCCAGTACTTC. Translation gives CASRPGQETQYF. The chain employs TRBV12-3 or TRBV12-4 and TRBJ2-5; D uncertain. V gave up 6 bases and J gave up 1 base, with 6 bases separating them. The CDR3 is 12 residues long.

This clonotype occurred many times. The chain joins TRBV12-3 or TRBV12-4 to TRBJ1-5; possible D gene TRBD1, 6 bases. The V end was cut by 5 bases, the J end by 7 bases, with 15 bases between. The CDR3 extends over 14 amino acids. CDR3: CASSLQGRGQPQHF. Written as DNA, the CDR3 is TGTGCCAGCAGTCTACAGGGTCGGGGACAGCCCCAGCATTTT.

This rearrangement joins TRBV4-2 to TRBJ1-2, with D unclear. V was shortened by 0 bases and J by 3 bases, with 11 bases between the two germline ends. Per the germline V gene, CDR1 is LGHNA and CDR2 is YNFKEQ. This CDR3 region has 15 residues. CDR3 sequence: CASSQDPRVDYGYTF. The CDR3 nucleotides are TGTGCCAGCAGCCAAGATCCTCGGGTTGACTATGGCTACACCTTC.

This clonotype was seen only a few times. V gene TRBV5-1 combines with J gene TRBJ1-5; 10 positions agree with TRBD1. Trimming took 4 bases from V and 5 from J; bases not matched to a gene: 3. This CDR3 comprises 14 residues. Looked up from germline, CDR1 is SGHRS and CDR2 is YFSETQ. The CDR3: CASSRGTGDQPQHF. The CDR3 DNA is TGCGCCAGCAGCCGAGGGACAGGGGATCAGCCCCAGCATTTT.

This clonotype appeared many times. The V gene is TRBV12-3 or TRBV12-4, the J gene TRBJ2-1, with TRBD2 matching 12 bases. V lost 2 bases to trimming and J lost 4 bases; unmatched junction nucleotides: 3. The CDR3 consists of 16 residues. The CDR3 protein is CASSLKLAGGYNEQFF. The CDR3 DNA is TGTGCCAGCAGTTTAAAGCTAGCGGGGGGGTACAATGAGCAGTTCTTC.

This clonotype was found many times. This chain joins TRBV5-1 and TRBJ2-3; TRBD2 matches 13 bases. Germline loops: CDR1 SGHRS, CDR2 YFSETQ. V lost 4 bases and J lost 0; bases outside the gene matches: 8. The length of the CDR3 is 18 residues. CDR3 loop: CASSPGTSGIKSTDTQYF. CDR3 nucleotide sequence: TGCGCCAGCAGCCCCGGGACTAGCGGGATTAAAAGCACAGATACGCAGTATTTT. The whole variable domain, filled in from reference TRBV5-1 and TRBJ2-3, reads KAGVTQTPRYLIKTRGQQVTLSCSPISGHRSVSWYQQTPGQGLQFLFEYFSETQRNKGNFPGRFSGRQFSNSRSEMNVSTLELGDSALYLCASSPGTSGIKSTDTQYFGPGTRLTVL.

The table lists this clonotype with a few counts. This chain uses TRBV20-1 with TRBJ2-6; D perhaps matches TRBD1 (5 bases). The CDR3 runs 16 residues. The germline V and J ends were trimmed by 5 bases and 2 bases, with 16 bases remaining between them. Germline lookup yields CDR1 DFQATT and CDR2 SNEGSKA (reference sequence). DNA of the CDR3: TGCAGTGCTCTAAAAACAGGCAGCCCTGGGGCCAACGTCCTGACTTTC. This translates into CSALKTGSPGANVLTF.

There are a few counts of this clonotype. This sequence joins TRBV11-2 and TRBJ1-2, with a weak D call TRBD1 (6 bases). The CDR3 contains 14 residues. Trimming took 5 bases from V and 4 from J, leaving 14 bases between them. Germline loops: CDR1 SGHAT, CDR2 FQNNGV. As DNA, the CDR3 is TGTGCCAGCAGCCAAAACAGGGAGCGCTATGGCTACACCTTC. Translated: CASSQNRERYGYTF.

This clonotype was detected many times. The rearrangement uses TRBV29-1 and TRBJ2-3; 7 bases align to TRBD2. J was trimmed by 2 bases and V by 7 bases; bases with no gene match: 18. The CDR3 totals 17 residues. In germline, CDR1 is SQVTM, CDR2 ANQGSEA. The CDR3 spells CSAIAAGDKLNTDTQYF. DNA of the CDR3: TGCAGCGCCATAGCGGCGGGAGACAAGCTAAACACAGATACGCAGTATTTT.

This clonotype was seen at least ten times. This chain connects TRBV2 to TRBJ2-7, with D uncertain. Per germline, CDR1 SNHLY and CDR2 FYNNEI. CDR3 length equals 13 residues. V shed 8 bases and J shed 3 bases, with 14 bases lying between them. The DNA of the CDR3 is TGTGCCAGCGGACGCCGGGCAAGCTACGAGCAGTACTTC. It is translated as CASGRRASYEQYF.

This clonotype has a count of ten or more. The chain recombines TRBV12-3 or TRBV12-4 with TRBJ2-6; no clear D gene. With 2 bases removed from V and 0 bases from J, the gap between germline ends came to 14 bases. This CDR3 is built from 18 residues. CDR3 DNA sequence: TGTGCCAGCAGTTTAAGCGTCGGATGGGACTCTGGGGCCAACGTCCTGACTTTC. This encodes CASSLSVGWDSGANVLTF.

This clonotype came up a few times. The chain combines TRBV18 with TRBJ2-3; D possibly uses TRBD1 or TRBD2 (6 bases each). The CDR3 runs 18 residues. CDR1 and CDR2 from the germline V gene are KGHSH and LQKENI. The ends were cut back, 5 bases at V and 6 bases at J, with 27 bases in the middle. CDR3 loop: CASSARRAGARGEDTQYF. In DNA, the CDR3 is TGTGCCAGCTCAGCTAGGAGGGCAGGGGCTCGAGGAGAGGATACGCAGTATTTT.

The chain links TRBV29-1 to TRBJ2-7; 11 nucleotides line up with TRBD2. V lost 3 bases and J lost 4; bases outside the gene matches: 8. CDR1 and CDR2 from the germline V gene are SQVTM and ANQGSEA. The CDR3 totals 15 residues. This CDR3 reads CSVESPLAGVYEQYF. The CDR3, as DNA: TGCAGCGTTGAGTCTCCACTAGCGGGAGTATACGAGCAGTACTTC.

The chain is built from TRBV5-1 and TRBJ2-3; D not resolved. The length of the CDR3 is 14 residues. V lost 4 bases and J lost 4, with 13 bases in between. CDR1 SGHRS and CDR2 YFSETQ come from the germline V gene. The CDR3 sequence: CASSPRGPADTQYF. CDR3 DNA sequence: TGCGCCAGCAGCCCCCGCGGACCCGCAGATACGCAGTATTTT.